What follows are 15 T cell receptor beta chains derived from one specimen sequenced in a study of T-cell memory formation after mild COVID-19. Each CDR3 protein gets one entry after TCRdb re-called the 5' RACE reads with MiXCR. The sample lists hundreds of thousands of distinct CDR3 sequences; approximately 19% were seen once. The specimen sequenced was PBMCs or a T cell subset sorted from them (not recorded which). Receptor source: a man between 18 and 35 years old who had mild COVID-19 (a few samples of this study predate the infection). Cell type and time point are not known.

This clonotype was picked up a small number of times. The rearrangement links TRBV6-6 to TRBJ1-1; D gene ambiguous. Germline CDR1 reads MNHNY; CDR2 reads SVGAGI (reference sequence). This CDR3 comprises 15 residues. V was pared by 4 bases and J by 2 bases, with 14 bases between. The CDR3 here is CASSSYLEGNTEAFF. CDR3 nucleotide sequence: TGTGCCAGCAGTTCATATTTGGAGGGTAACACTGAAGCTTTCTTT.

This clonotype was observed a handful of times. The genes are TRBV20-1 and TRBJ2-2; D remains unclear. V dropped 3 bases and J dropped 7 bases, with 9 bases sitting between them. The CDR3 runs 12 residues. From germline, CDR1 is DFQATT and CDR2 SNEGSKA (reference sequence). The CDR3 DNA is TGCAGTGCTAGCCGAGTGGGCGGGGAGCTGTTTTTT. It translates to CSASRVGGELFF.

The CDR3 region has the DNA TGTGCCAGCAGTCCTTTCCAGGGCCAAGAGACCCAGTACTTC. This gives the protein CASSPFQGQETQYF. This chain links TRBV12-3 or TRBV12-4 with TRBJ2-5; tentative D call: TRBD1 (5 bases). The CDR3 runs to 14 residues. Trimming removed 5 bases at V and 1 base at J, with 11 bases between.

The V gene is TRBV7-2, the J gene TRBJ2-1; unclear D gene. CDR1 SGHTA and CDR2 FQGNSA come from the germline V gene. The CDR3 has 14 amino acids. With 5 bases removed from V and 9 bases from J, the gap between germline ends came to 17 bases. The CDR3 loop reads CASSPLNLVFEQFF. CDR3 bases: TGTGCCAGCAGCCCATTAAATTTAGTGTTTGAGCAGTTCTTC. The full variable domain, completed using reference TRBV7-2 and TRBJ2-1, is GAGVSQSPSNKVTEKGKDVELRCDPISGHTALYWYRQSLGQGLEFLIYFQGNSAPDKSGLPSDRFSAERTGGSVSTLTIQRTQQEDSAVYLCASSPLNLVFEQFFGPGTRLTVL.

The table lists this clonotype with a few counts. The CDR3: CASSEEGYYGYTF. Written as DNA, the CDR3 is TGTGCCAGCAGTGAAGAGGGATACTATGGCTACACCTTC. This chain links TRBV2 with TRBJ1-2, with D unresolved. CDR1 and CDR2 (germline): SNHLY, FYNNEI. V dropped 1 base and J dropped 3 bases, with 6 bases sitting between them. CDR3 size: 13 residues.

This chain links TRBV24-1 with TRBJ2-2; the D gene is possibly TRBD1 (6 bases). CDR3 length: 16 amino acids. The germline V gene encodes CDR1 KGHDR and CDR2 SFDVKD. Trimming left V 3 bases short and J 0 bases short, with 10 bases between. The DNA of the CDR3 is TGTGCCACCAGTGATGAGACAGGACCGAACACCGGGGAGCTGTTTTTT. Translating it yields CATSDETGPNTGELFF.

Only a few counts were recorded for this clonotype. DNA of the CDR3: TGTGCCAGCAGCCCCCCCCTTATCGGCCGGGAGGAGACCCAGTACTTC. Translated, it gives CASSPPLIGREETQYF. The chain links TRBV7-9 to TRBJ2-5; a weak D match, TRBD2 (6 bases). Germline-derived CDR1 and CDR2 are SEHNR and FQNEAQ (reference sequence). The CDR3 runs 16 residues. Trimming took 5 bases from V and 5 from J, leaving 21 bases between them.

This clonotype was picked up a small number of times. CDR3 region: CASSVGGLNEKLFF. The CDR3, as DNA: TGTGCCAGCAGCGTGGGAGGGCTTAATGAAAAACTGTTTTTT. The chain uses TRBV9 and TRBJ1-4; D remains unclear. V shed 2 bases and J shed 4 bases, with 9 bases lying between them. The CDR3 has 14 amino acids. Germline CDR1 reads SGDLS; CDR2 reads YYNGEE. The full variable domain, rest sourced from reference TRBV9 and TRBJ1-4, is DSGVTQTPKHLITATGQRVTLRCSPRSGDLSVYWYQQSLDQGLQFLIQYYNGEERAKGNILERFSAQQFPDLHSELNLSSLELGDSALYFCASSVGGLNEKLFFGSGTQLSVL.

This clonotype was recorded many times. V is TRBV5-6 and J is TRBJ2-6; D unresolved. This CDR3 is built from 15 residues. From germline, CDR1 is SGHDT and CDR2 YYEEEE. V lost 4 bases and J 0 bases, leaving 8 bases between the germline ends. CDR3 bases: TGTGCCAGCAGCGTAAGGAGCTCTGGGGCCAACGTCCTGACTTTC. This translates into CASSVRSSGANVLTF.

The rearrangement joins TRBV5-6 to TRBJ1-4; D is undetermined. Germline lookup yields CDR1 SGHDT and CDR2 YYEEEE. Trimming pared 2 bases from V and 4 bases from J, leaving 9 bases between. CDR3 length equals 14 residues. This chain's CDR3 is CASSFRALNEKLFF. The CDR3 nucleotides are TGTGCCAGCAGCTTCCGGGCTCTTAATGAAAAACTGTTTTTT.

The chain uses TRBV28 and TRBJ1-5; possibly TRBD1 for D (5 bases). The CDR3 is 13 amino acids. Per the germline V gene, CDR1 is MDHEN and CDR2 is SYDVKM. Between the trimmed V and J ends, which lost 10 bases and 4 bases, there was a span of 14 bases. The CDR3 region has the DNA TGTGCCACCAGGGTTTCCTTAAATCAGCCCCAGCATTTT. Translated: CATRVSLNQPQHF.

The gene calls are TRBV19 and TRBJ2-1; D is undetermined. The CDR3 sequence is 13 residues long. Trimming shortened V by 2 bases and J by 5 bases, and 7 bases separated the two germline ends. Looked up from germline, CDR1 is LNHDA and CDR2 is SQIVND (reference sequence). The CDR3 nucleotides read TGTGCCAGTAGTATACGACTGAACAATGAGCAGTTCTTC. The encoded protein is CASSIRLNNEQFF.

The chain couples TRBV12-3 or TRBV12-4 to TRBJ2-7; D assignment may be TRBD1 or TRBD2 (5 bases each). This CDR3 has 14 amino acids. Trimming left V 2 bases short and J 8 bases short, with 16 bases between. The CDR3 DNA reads TGTGCCAGCAGTTTAAAACTCACCGGGACGCAGCAGTACTTC. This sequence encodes CASSLKLTGTQQYF.

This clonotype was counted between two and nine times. In nucleotides, the CDR3 is TGCGCCAGCAGCTTTCAGGGTTCGGACAATTCACCCCTCCACTTT. Encoded protein: CASSFQGSDNSPLHF. The chain employs TRBV5-1 and TRBJ1-6; the D gene is possibly TRBD1 (5 bases). The CDR3 has 15 amino acids. V lost 2 bases, J lost 7 bases, and 13 bases lay in between. CDR1 is SGHRS, CDR2 YFSETQ, per germline. Variable domain in full (rest from reference TRBV5-1 and TRBJ1-6): KAGVTQTPRYLIKTRGQQVTLSCSPISGHRSVSWYQQTPGQGLQFLFEYFSETQRNKGNFPGRFSGRQFSNSRSEMNVSTLELGDSALYLCASSFQGSDNSPLHFGNGTRLTVT.

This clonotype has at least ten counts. The CDR3 coding sequence is TGCAGTGCTAGCCCCGAGTACCTGCGGGGGGGGCAGGAGACCCAGTACTTC. It encodes CSASPEYLRGGQETQYF. This chain joins TRBV20-1 and TRBJ2-5; 9 nucleotides match TRBD2. The CDR3 consists of 17 residues. Trimming took 3 bases from V and 5 from J; bases not matched to a gene: 16. The germline CDR1 and CDR2 sequences are DFQATT and SNEGSKA (reference sequence).